These T cell receptor beta chains were read from a single sample in a study of somatic mutations in cytotoxic T cells in rheumatoid arthritis. Assay used: immunoSEQ multiplex PCR; TCRdb lists only in-frame clones, some missing. Of some 9,900 clones listed, around 81% are singletons. The sequenced sample was CD8+ T cells sorted from blood. These receptors came from an adult with rheumatoid arthritis. Each CDR3 is given with its conserved first and last residue. A D gene is named only where the DNA matches it firmly. Clone sizes are given selectively: once, few, many, or a class where the clone is expanded.

clone_size,v_call,j_call,d_call,cdr3_nt,cdr3_aa
.,TRBV6-6,TRBJ1-1,.,TGTGCCAGCAGTTACGGGGCAACTGAAGCTTTCTTT,CASSYGATEAFF
.,TRBV29-1,TRBJ2-3,.,TGCAGCGCTTCACGGGGCGGAGTTCATACAGATACGCAGTATTTT,CSASRGGVHTDTQYF
.,TRBV27,TRBJ1-2,.,TGTGCCAGCAGTCCAACTCCAGCGGGCTATGGCTACACCTTC,CASSPTPAGYGYTF
once,TRBV19,TRBJ2-1,TRBD1,TGTGCCAGTACCTCTTGGACAGGGGCAACCTACAATGAGCAGTTCTTC,CASTSWTGATYNEQFF
.,TRBV29-1,TRBJ2-1,TRBD2,TGCAGCGTTGAAGCGGGAGGAGACCTCGGGGACTACAATGAGCAGTTCTTC,CSVEAGGDLGDYNEQFF
.,TRBV5-1,TRBJ2-7,TRBD1,TGCGCCAGCAGCCTGGAGGGGACAGGGGTCTCCGAGCAGTACTTC,CASSLEGTGVSEQYF
.,TRBV30,TRBJ1-3,.,TGTGCCTGGAGTCAGGGAATCTCTGGAAACACCATATATTTT,CAWSQGISGNTIYF
.,TRBV28,TRBJ1-5,.,TGTGCCAGCAGTCTCGTCCCTCGTTATAGCAATCAGCCCCAGCATTTT,CASSLVPRYSNQPQHF
.,TRBV9,TRBJ1-2,.,TGTGCCAGCAGCGACAGGTCATTGGGCTACACCTTC,CASSDRSLGYTF
.,TRBV30,TRBJ2-3,.,TGTGCCTGGAGTGTAAGGGTCCCAGATACGCAGTATTTT,CAWSVRVPDTQYF
.,TRBV21-1,TRBJ2-5,.,TGTGCCAGCAGCAAATATACGGACAAACCCTACGGGACACAAGAGACCCAGTACTTC,CASSKYTDKPYGTQETQYF
.,TRBV7-6,TRBJ1-3,.,TGTGCCAGCAGCTTGGCTGGAAACACCATATATTTT,CASSLAGNTIYF
.,TRBV15,TRBJ2-1,TRBD2,TGTGCCACCAGCAGAGCCGGGGGACTAGCGGCCTACAATGAGCAGTTCTTC,CATSRAGGLAAYNEQFF
.,TRBV7-9,TRBJ2-1,.,TGTGCCAGCAGCTTATCAGGACTCGAGCAGTTCTTC,CASSLSGLEQFF
.,TRBV6-1,TRBJ2-7,TRBD2,TGTGCCAGCAGTGGACTAGCGGGTGCCGACGGCGAGCAGTACTTC,CASSGLAGADGEQYF
.,TRBV7-2,TRBJ2-3,TRBD2,TGTGCCAGCAGCTCCGTCTTTTGGCGGGAGGGAACTTACACAGATACGCAGTATTTT,CASSSVFWREGTYTDTQYF
.,TRBV7-7,TRBJ2-5,.,TGTGCTAGCAGCTTAGCGCCGGACTACCAAGAGACCCAGTACTTC,CASSLAPDYQETQYF
few,TRBV4-2,TRBJ2-2,.,TGTGCCAGCAGCCAAGAACTTTCATCTCCAGGGGAGCTGTTTTTT,CASSQELSSPGELFF